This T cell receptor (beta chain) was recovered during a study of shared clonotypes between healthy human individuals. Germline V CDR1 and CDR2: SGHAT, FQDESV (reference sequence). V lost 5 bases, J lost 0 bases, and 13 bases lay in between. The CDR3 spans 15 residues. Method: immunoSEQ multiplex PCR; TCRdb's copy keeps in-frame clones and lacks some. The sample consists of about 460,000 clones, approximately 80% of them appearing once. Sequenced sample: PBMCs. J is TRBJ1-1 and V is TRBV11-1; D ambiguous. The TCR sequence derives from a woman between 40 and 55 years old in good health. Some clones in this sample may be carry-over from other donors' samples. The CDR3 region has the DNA TGTGCCAGCAGCCCTGAAGGTGCTATGAACACTGAAGCTTTCTTT. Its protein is CASSPEGAMNTEAFF.